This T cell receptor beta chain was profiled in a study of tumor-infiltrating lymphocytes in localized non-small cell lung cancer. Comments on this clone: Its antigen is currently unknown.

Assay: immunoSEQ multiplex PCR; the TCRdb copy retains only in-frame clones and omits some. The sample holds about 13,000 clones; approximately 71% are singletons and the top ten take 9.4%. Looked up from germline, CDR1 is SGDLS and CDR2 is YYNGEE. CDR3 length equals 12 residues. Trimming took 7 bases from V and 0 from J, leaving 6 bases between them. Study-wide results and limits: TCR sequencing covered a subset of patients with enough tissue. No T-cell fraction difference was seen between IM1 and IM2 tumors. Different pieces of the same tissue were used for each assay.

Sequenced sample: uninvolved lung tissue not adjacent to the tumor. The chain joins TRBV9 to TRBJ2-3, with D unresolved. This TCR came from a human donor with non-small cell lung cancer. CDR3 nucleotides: TGTGCCAGCTCCTGGAGCACAGATACGCAGTATTTT. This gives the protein CASSWSTDTQYF.